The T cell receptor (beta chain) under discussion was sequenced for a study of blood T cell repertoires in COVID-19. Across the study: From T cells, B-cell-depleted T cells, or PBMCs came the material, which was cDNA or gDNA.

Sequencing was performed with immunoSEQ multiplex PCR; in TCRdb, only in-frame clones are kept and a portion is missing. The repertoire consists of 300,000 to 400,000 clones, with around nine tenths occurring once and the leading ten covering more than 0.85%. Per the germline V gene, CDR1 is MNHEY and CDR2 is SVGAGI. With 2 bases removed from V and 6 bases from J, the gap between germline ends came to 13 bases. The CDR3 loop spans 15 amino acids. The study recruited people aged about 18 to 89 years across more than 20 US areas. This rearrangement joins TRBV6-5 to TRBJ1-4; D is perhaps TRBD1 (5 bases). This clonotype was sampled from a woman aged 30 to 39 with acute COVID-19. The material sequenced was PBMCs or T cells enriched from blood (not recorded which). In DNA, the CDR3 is TGTGCCAGCAGTTACATTGGGGCGGACGATGAAAAACTGTTTTTT. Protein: CASSYIGADDEKLFF.